The 16 T cell receptor beta chains below come from one sample, sequenced in a study of persistence of HIV-infected CD4 T cells. An overlapping HIV-1 Gag peptide pool stimulated these cells at about 0.94 ug/peptide/mL. Sorted nonresponding memory CD4+ T cells were CD40L-negative, CD69-negative, CD45RO-high. The antigens for these receptors are not known. Sequencing used immunoSEQ version 4 in survey mode. TCRdb keeps only in-frame clones here, not all; method: immunoSEQ multiplex PCR. The sample yields about 36,000 clones, roughly four fifths seen once. The material sequenced was cultured CD4+ T cells from PBMCs, taken from a patient who received antiretroviral therapy. These receptors originate from an adult with HIV. The donor label of this sample is uncertain.

This chain connects TRBV5-6 to TRBJ1-5, with 7 bases that match TRBD1. The CDR3 runs 16 residues. Trimming cost V 1 base and J 3 bases; bases outside gene matches: 7. From germline, CDR1 is SGHDT and CDR2 YYEEEE. DNA for the CDR3: TGTGCCAGCAGCTTGCTGAGACAGGGAATCAATCAGCCCCAGCATTTT. It specifies CASSLLRQGINQPQHF.

This clone was observed a handful of times. This chain connects TRBV10-3 to TRBJ1-1, with 7 positions matching TRBD1. With 10 bases clipped from V and 1 base from J, the junction kept 9 bases outside the gene matches. This CDR3 spans 14 amino acids. Looked up from germline, CDR1 is ENHRY and CDR2 is SYGVKD. As DNA, the CDR3 is TGTGCCACCGACGACAGGGTTGGGAACACTGAAGCTTTCTTT. This sequence encodes CATDDRVGNTEAFF.

CDR3 region: CASHSLAGGTDTQYF. The DNA for the CDR3 is TGTGCCAGCCACTCACTAGCGGGGGGCACAGATACGCAGTATTTT. J is TRBJ2-3 and V is TRBV28; 11 nucleotides match TRBD2. The V and J ends lost 8 bases and 1 base, in that order; junction bases with no gene match: 5. CDR1 is MDHEN and CDR2 is SYDVKM in the germline V gene. The CDR3 runs 15 residues.

This clone has a handful of counts. The chain combines TRBV19 with TRBJ2-1; TRBD1 matches 7 bases. The CDR3 is 16 residues long. From germline, CDR1 is LNHDA and CDR2 SQIVND (reference sequence). Unmatched junction bases numbered 13, after V lost 5 bases and J lost 6 bases. The CDR3 nucleotides read TGTGCCAGTAGTGCGTTTCGGACAGGCTCTAGCAATGAGCAGTTCTTC. The encoded protein is CASSAFRTGSSNEQFF.

The CDR3 sequence is CASSPPQYNQPQHF. CDR3 sequence (DNA): TGTGCCAGCTCACCACCACAGTACAATCAGCCCCAGCATTTT. The V and J genes are TRBV18 and TRBJ1-5; D not resolved. The CDR3 consists of 14 residues. Between the trimmed V and J ends, which lost 0 bases and 3 bases, there was a span of 6 bases. The germline V gene has CDR1 KGHSH and CDR2 LQKENI.

J is TRBJ1-2 and V is TRBV19; D is uncertain. Per the germline V gene, CDR1 is LNHDA and CDR2 is SQIVND (reference sequence). The CDR3 is 14 amino acids. V lost 6 bases and J lost 3, with 14 bases in between. CDR3 bases: TGTGCCAGTAGACGGAGGGAAGGTGACTATGGCTACACCTTC. Its protein product is CASRRREGDYGYTF.

The chain joins TRBV4-1 to TRBJ1-1; tentatively, D is TRBD1 (5 bases). Germline V lookup: CDR1 MGHRA, CDR2 YSYEKL. The CDR3 totals 18 residues. The V gene lost 0 bases and the J gene lost 2 bases, with 19 bases spanning the gap. CDR3 bases: TGCGCCAGCAGCCAAGATCCTAAGGCGCGACAGTCTAACACTGAAGCTTTCTTT. Translating it yields CASSQDPKARQSNTEAFF.

V usage is TRBV7-3 and J usage is TRBJ2-5, with TRBD1 identical over 7 bases. V shed 5 bases, J shed 3 bases, and the junction held 3 bases outside the gene matches. There are 13 residues in the CDR3. CDR1 is SGHTA and CDR2 is FQGTGA in the germline V gene. CDR3 region: CASSRGQKETQYF. In nucleotides, the CDR3 is TGTGCCAGCAGCAGGGGACAGAAAGAGACCCAGTACTTC.

This clone has only one observation. V gene TRBV6-5 combines with J gene TRBJ1-1, with 9 nucleotides matching TRBD1. The CDR3 sequence is 13 residues long. Looked up from germline, CDR1 is MNHEY and CDR2 is SVGAGI. Trimming at V came to 6 bases and at J to 4 bases, leaving 3 bases not matched to a gene. The CDR3 is CASRVQGATEAFF. In nucleotides, the CDR3 is TGTGCCAGCAGGGTACAGGGGGCCACTGAAGCTTTCTTT.

The chain uses TRBV6-1 and TRBJ2-4; the D is unclear. V was cut by 1 base and J by 0 bases, with 19 bases left in between. The CDR3 has 19 residues. Germline CDR1 and CDR2: MNHNS and SASEGT. DNA for the CDR3: TGTGCCAGCAGTGAAGACTCCAGACTTTTGGGCCTAGCCAAAAACATTCAGTACTTC. Translating gives CASSEDSRLLGLAKNIQYF.

The chain combines TRBV6-2 or TRBV6-3 with TRBJ2-7; D might be TRBD1 or TRBD2, each matching 5 bases. Germline V lookup: CDR1 MNHEY, CDR2 SVGEGT. V lost 0 bases and J lost 8, with 17 bases in between. CDR3 length equals 15 residues. CDR3 sequence: CASSYSTGRMVQQYF. CDR3 DNA sequence: TGTGCCAGCAGTTACTCGACGGGGCGTATGGTGCAGCAGTACTTC.

This chain connects TRBV21-1 to TRBJ1-3; no DNA check was done on the table's D call, TRBD1. TRBV21-1 is a pseudogene locus. The CDR3 consists of 17 residues. The CDR3 protein is CASSKHVPGTSGNTIYF. The DNA of the CDR3 is TGTGCCAGCAGCAAGCACGTCCCCGGGACAAGTGGAAACACCATATATTTT.

This CDR3 reads CASTGGQLNTEAFF. The CDR3 bases are TGTGCCAGCACCGGGGGGCAGCTGAACACTGAAGCTTTCTTT. The chain carries TRBV6-5 and TRBJ1-1; D is perhaps TRBD1 (6 bases). Germline CDR1 reads MNHEY; CDR2 reads SVGAGI. V shed 7 bases and J shed 0 bases, with 12 bases lying between them. The CDR3 is made up of 14 amino acids.

The chain links TRBV30 to TRBJ1-2, with TRBD1 identical over 9 bases. Looked up from germline, CDR1 is GTSNPN and CDR2 is SVGIG (reference sequence). This CDR3 contains 14 residues. Trimming removed 2 bases from V and 5 bases from J; junction bases left unmatched: 6. The CDR3 sequence: CAWSRTGTGYGYTF. The CDR3 coding sequence is TGTGCCTGGAGTAGAACCGGGACAGGGTATGGCTACACCTTC.

V is TRBV20-1 and J is TRBJ1-5; D ambiguous. The CDR3 extends over 13 amino acids. CDR1 and CDR2 from the germline V gene are DFQATT and SNEGSKA (reference sequence). The germline V and J ends were trimmed by 3 bases and 5 bases, with 11 bases remaining between them. CDR3 nucleotides: TGCAGTGCTAGTGAGACCCCGTATCAGCCCCAGCATTTT. Translation: CSASETPYQPQHF.

The chain employs TRBV27 and TRBJ2-1; D gene ambiguous. The V gene's germline CDR1 is MNHEY and CDR2 SMNVEV (reference sequence). Trimming pared 3 bases from V and 6 bases from J, leaving 9 bases between. The CDR3 loop spans 13 amino acids. This CDR3 reads CASSFYRSNEQFF. CDR3 DNA sequence: TGTGCCAGCAGTTTTTACAGAAGCAATGAGCAGTTCTTC.